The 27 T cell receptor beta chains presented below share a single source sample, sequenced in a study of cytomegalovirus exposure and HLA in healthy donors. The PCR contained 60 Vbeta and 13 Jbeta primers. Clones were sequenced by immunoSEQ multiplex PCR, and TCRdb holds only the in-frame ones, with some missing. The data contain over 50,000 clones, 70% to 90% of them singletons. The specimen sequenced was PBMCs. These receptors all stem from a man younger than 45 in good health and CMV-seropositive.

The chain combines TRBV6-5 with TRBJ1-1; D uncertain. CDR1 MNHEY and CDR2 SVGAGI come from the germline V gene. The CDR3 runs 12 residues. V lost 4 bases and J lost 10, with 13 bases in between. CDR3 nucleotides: TGTGCCAGCAGTTCACCGGGAGTCGGAGCTTTCTTT. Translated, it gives CASSSPGVGAFF.

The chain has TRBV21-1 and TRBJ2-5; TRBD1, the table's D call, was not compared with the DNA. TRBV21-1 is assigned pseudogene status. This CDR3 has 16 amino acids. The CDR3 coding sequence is TGTGCCAGCAGCAAAGCGAAGGCAGGGGTGTGGGAGACCCAGTACTTC. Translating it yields CASSKAKAGVWETQYF.

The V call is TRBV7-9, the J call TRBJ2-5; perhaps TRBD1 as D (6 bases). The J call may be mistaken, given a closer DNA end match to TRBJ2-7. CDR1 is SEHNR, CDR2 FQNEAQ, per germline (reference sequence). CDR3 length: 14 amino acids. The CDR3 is CASSWGQRGYEQYF. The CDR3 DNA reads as TGTGCCAGCAGCTGGGGACAACGGGGATACGAGCAGTACTTC.

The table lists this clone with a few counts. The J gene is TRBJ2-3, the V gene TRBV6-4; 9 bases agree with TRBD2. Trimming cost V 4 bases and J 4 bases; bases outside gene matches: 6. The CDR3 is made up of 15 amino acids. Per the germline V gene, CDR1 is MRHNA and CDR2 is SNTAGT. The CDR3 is CASSGSGSEADTQYF. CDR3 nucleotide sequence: TGTGCCAGCAGTGGTAGCGGGAGTGAGGCAGATACGCAGTATTTT.

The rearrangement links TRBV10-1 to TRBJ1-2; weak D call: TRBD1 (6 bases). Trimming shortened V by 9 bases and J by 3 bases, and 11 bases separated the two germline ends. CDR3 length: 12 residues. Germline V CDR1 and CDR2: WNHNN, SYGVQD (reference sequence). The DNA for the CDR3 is TGCGCCAGACAGGGAAACCACTATGGCTACACCTTC. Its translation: CARQGNHYGYTF.

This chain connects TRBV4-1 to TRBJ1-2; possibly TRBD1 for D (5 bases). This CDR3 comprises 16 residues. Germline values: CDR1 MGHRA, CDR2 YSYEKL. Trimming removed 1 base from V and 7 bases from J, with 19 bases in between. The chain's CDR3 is CASSQGSREARVGYTF. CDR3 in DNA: TGCGCCAGCAGCCAAGGATCCAGGGAGGCCCGGGTTGGCTACACCTTC.

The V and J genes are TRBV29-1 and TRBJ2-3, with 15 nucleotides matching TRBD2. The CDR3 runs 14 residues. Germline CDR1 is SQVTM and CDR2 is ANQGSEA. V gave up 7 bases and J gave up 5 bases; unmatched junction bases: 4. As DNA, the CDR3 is TGCAGCGCCGGGACTAGCGGGAGGCAAGATACGCAGTATTTT. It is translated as CSAGTSGRQDTQYF.

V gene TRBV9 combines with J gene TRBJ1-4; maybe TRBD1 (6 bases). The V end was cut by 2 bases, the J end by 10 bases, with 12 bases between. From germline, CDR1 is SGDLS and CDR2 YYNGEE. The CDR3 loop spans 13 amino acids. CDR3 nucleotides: TGTGCCAGCAGCGTCGGACAGTCGGGAAAACTGTTTTTT. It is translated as CASSVGQSGKLFF.

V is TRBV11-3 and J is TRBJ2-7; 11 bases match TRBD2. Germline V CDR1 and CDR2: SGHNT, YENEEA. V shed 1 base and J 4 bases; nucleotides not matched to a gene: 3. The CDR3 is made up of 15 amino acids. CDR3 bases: TGTGCCAGCAGCTTAGCGGGACTAGCGGATTACGAGCAGTACTTC. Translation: CASSLAGLADYEQYF. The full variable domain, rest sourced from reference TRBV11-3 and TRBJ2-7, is EAGVVQSPRYKIIEKKQPVAFWCNPISGHNTLYWYLQNLGQGPELLIRYENEEAVDDSQLPKDRFSAERLKGVDSTLKIQPAELGDSAVYLCASSLAGLADYEQYFGPGTRLTVT.

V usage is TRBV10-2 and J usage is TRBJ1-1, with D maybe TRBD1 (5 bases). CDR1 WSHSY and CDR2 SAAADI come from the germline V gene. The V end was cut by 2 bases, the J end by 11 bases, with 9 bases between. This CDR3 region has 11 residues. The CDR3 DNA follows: TGCGCCAGCAGTGAGGGCGGGGCCGCTTTCTTT. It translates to CASSEGGAAFF.

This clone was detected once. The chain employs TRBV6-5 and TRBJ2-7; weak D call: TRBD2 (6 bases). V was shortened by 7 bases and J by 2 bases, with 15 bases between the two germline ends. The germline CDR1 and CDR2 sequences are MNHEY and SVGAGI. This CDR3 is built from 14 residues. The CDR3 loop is CASTGASATYEQYF. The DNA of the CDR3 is TGTGCCAGCACCGGGGCTAGCGCGACCTACGAGCAGTACTTC.

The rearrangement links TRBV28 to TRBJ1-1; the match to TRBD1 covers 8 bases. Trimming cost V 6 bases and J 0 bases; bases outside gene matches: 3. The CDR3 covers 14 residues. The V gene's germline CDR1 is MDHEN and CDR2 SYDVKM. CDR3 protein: CASRLDRVNTEAFF. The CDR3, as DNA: TGTGCCAGCAGACTGGACAGGGTGAACACTGAAGCTTTCTTT.

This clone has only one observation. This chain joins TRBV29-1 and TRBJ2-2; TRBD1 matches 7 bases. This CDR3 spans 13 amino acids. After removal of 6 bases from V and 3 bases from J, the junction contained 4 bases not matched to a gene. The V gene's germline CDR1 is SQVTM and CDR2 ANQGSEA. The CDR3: CSVRGRDTGELFF. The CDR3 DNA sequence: TGCAGCGTGAGGGGGCGCGACACCGGGGAGCTGTTTTTT.

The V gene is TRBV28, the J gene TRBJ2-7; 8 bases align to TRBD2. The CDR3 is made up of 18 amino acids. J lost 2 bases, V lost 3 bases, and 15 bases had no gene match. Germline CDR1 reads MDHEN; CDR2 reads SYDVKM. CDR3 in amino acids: CASSFTPQEREPTYEQYF. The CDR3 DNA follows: TGTGCCAGCAGTTTCACCCCTCAAGAGCGGGAGCCCACCTACGAGCAGTACTTC.

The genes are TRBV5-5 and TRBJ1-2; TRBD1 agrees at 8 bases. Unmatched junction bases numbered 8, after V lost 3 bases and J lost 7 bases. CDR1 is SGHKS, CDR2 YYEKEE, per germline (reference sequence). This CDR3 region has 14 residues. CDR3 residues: CASSSQGAGRGYTF. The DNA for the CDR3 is TGTGCCAGCAGCTCCCAGGGGGCAGGTCGTGGCTACACCTTC.

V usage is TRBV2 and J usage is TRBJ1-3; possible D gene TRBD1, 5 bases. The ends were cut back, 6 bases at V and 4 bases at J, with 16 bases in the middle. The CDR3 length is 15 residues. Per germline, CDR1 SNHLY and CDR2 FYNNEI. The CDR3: CASSSQDLRGNTIYF. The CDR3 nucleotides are TGTGCCAGCAGCTCACAGGATCTTAGAGGAAACACCATATATTTT.

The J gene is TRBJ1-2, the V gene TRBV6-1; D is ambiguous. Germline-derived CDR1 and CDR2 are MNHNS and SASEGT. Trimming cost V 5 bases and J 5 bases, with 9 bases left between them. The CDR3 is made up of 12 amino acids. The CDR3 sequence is CASSRTPYGYTF. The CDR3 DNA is TGTGCCAGCAGTAGGACTCCGTATGGCTACACCTTC.

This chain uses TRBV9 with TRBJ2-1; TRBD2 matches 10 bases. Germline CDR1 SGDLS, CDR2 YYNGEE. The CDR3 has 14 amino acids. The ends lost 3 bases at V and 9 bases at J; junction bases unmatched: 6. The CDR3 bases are TGTGCCAGCAGCGGGCTAGCGGGAGTTGGTGAGCAGTTCTTC. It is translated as CASSGLAGVGEQFF.

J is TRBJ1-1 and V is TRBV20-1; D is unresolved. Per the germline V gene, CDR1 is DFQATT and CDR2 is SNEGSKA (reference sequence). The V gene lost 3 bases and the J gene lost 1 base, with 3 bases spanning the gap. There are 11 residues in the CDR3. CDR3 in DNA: TGCAGTGCTAGCAAGAACACTGAAGCTTTCTTT. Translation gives CSASKNTEAFF.

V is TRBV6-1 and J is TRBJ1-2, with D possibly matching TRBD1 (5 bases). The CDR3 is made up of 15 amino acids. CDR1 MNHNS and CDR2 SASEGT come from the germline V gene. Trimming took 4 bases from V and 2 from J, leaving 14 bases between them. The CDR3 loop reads CASSAQTTANYGYTF. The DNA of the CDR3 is TGTGCCAGCAGTGCCCAGACGACAGCCAACTATGGCTACACCTTC.

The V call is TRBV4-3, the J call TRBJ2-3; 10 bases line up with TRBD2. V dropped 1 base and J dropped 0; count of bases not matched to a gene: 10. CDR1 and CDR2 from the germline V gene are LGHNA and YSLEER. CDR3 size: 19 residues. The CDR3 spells CASSQGNLAGVTSTDTQYF. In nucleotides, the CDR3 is TGCGCCAGCAGCCAAGGGAACCTAGCGGGAGTTACTAGCACAGATACGCAGTATTTT.

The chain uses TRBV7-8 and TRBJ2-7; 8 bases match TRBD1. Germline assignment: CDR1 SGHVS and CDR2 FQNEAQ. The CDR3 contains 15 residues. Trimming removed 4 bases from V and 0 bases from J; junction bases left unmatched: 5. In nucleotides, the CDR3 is TGTGCCAGCAGCTCACCGGGACAGGTCTCCTACGAGCAGTACTTC. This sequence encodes CASSSPGQVSYEQYF.

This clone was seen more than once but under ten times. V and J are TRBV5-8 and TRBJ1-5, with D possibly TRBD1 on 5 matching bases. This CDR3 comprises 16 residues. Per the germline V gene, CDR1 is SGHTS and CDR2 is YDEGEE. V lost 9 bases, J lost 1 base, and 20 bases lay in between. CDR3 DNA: TGTGCCACCTCAATCAAAGGGGCTCGGAGCAATCAGCCCCAGCATTTT. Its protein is CATSIKGARSNQPQHF. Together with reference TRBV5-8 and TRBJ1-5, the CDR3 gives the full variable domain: EAGVTQSPTHLIKTRGQQATLRCSPISGHTSVYWYQQALGLGLQFLLWYDEGEERNRGNFPPRFSGRQFPNYSSELNVNALELEDSALYLCATSIKGARSNQPQHFGDGTRLSIL.

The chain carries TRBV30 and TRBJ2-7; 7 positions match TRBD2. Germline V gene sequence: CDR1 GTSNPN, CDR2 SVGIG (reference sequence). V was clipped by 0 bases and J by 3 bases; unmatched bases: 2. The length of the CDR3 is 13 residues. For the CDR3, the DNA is TGTGCCTGGAGTGTAGGACTAGACTACGAGCAGTACTTC. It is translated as CAWSVGLDYEQYF.

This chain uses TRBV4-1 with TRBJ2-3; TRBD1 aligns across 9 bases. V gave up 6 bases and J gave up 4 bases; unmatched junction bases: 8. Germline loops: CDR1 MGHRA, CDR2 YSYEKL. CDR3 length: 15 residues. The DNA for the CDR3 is TGCGCCAGCAGTCCCAACAGGGGGCATGCAGATACGCAGTATTTT. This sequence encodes CASSPNRGHADTQYF.

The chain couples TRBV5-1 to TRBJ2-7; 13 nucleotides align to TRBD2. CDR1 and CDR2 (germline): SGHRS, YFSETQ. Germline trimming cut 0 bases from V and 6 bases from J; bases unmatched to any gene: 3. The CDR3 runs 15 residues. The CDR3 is CASSLEGLAGAEQYF. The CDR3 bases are TGCGCCAGCAGCTTGGAAGGACTAGCGGGAGCCGAGCAGTACTTC.

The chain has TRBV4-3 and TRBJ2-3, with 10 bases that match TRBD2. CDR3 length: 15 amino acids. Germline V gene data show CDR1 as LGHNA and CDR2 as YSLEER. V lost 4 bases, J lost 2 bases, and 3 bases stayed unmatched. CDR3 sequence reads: CASSPSGRDTDTQYF. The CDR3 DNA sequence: TGCGCCAGCAGCCCGAGCGGGAGGGACACAGATACGCAGTATTTT.